This T cell receptor (beta chain) was identified in a study of T-cell reconstitution after alpha-beta-depleted transplantation in children. In this sample, this clonotype turned up many times. Trimming took 9 bases from V and 0 from J; bases not matched to a gene: 5. The CDR3 sequence is 14 residues long. The germline V gene encodes CDR1 SGHNT and CDR2 YENEEA. It was with unique molecular identifiers that the TCRbeta library was prepared. TCRdb redid the calling of the PCR reads with MiXCR, one entry per CDR3 protein. The sample lists 120,000 or so distinct CDR3 sequences, around 10% occurring once. The receptor's source is a human donor who donated a stem cell graft to a child with acute lymphoblastic leukemia. The material was PBMCs from the stem cell graft donor, obtained from the stem cell graft. The genes are TRBV11-3 and TRBJ2-7, with 10 bases matching TRBD1. CDR3 nucleotide sequence: TGTGCCAGGGCTCGGGACAGGGGCTCCTACGAGCAGTACTTC. Its translation is CARARDRGSYEQYF.